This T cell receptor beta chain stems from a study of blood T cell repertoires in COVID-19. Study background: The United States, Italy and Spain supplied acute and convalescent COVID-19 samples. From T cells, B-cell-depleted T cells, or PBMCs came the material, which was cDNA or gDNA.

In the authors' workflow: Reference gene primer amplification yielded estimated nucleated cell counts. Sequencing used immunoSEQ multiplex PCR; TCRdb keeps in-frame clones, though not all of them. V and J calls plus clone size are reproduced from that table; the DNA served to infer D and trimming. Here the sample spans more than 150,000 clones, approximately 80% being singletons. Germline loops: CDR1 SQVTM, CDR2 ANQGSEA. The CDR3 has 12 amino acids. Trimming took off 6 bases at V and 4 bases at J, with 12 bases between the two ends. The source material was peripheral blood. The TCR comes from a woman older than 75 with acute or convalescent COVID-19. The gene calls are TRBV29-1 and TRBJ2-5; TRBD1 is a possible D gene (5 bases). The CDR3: CSVALGPETQYF. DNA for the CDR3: TGCAGCGTAGCTTTGGGGCCAGAGACCCAGTACTTC. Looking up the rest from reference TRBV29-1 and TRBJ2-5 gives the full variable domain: SAVISQKPSRDICQRGTSLTIQCQVDSQVTMMFWYRQQPGQSLTLIATANQGSEATYESGFVIDKFPISRPNLTFSTLTVSNMSPEDSSIYLCSVALGPETQYFGPGTRLLVL.